The 20 T cell receptor beta chains below all came from one sample that was sequenced in a study of post-analysis software for immune sequencing data. The study's findings and limits: In patients, about five TRBV segments were more frequent than in controls, with TRBV5-6, TRBV5-1 and TRBV20-1 among them.

No cognate antigen is known for these TCRs. cDNA libraries for TCR beta contained unique molecular identifiers. TCRdb itself ran the PCR reads through MiXCR, one entry per CDR3 protein. This repertoire shows about 820,000 distinct CDR3 sequences, roughly 50% found once; its top ten account for around 4.5%. Input material: blood. These receptor sequences come from a girl under 18 with multiple sclerosis.

The J gene is TRBJ1-1, the V gene TRBV11-2; 7 nucleotides line up with TRBD1. Germline V gene sequence: CDR1 SGHAT, CDR2 FQNNGV. Trimming removed 5 bases from V and 5 bases from J; junction bases left unmatched: 8. This CDR3 is 14 amino acids long. The CDR3 region has the DNA TGTGCCAGCAGCCCCCGACAGGGTCGGACTGAAGCTTTCTTT. Protein sequence: CASSPRQGRTEAFF.

In its sample, this clonotype was seen a few times. The V call is TRBV25-1, the J call TRBJ1-1, with D hard to call. The CDR3 loop spans 14 amino acids. V lost 3 bases and J lost 1, with 9 bases in between. The germline V gene has CDR1 MGHDK and CDR2 SYGVNS. CDR3 residues: CASSDRYRNTEAFF. The CDR3 DNA reads TGTGCCAGCAGTGACCGCTACAGGAACACTGAAGCTTTCTTT. The complete variable domain, with remaining parts taken from reference TRBV25-1 and TRBJ1-1, reads EADIYQTPRYLVIGTGKKITLECSQTMGHDKMYWYQQDPGMELHLIHYSYGVNSTEKGDLSSESTVSRIRTEHFPLTLESARPSHTSQYLCASSDRYRNTEAFFGQGTRLTVV.

This clonotype was seen only a few times. The rearrangement links TRBV12-3 or TRBV12-4 to TRBJ2-1, with D maybe TRBD2 (6 bases). The CDR3 has 11 amino acids. Trimming pared 2 bases from V and 14 bases from J, leaving 10 bases between. The DNA of the CDR3 is TGTGCCAGCAGTTTAAGGCTAGCGAAGTTCTTC. Protein sequence: CASSLRLAKFF.

V is TRBV29-1 and J is TRBJ1-2; a weak D match, TRBD1 (6 bases). CDR3 length: 14 residues. V lost 2 bases and J lost 5, with 15 bases in between. In germline, CDR1 is SQVTM, CDR2 ANQGSEA. The CDR3 protein is CSVELRDTRYGYTF. The CDR3 DNA is TGCAGCGTTGAACTTCGGGACACCAGATATGGCTACACCTTC. The complete variable domain, with remaining parts taken from reference TRBV29-1 and TRBJ1-2, reads SAVISQKPSRDICQRGTSLTIQCQVDSQVTMMFWYRQQPGQSLTLIATANQGSEATYESGFVIDKFPISRPNLTFSTLTVSNMSPEDSSIYLCSVELRDTRYGYTFGSGTRLTVV.

The J gene is TRBJ1-2, the V gene TRBV20-1, with D possibly matching TRBD1 (5 bases). This CDR3 has 16 residues. The germline CDR1 and CDR2 sequences are DFQATT and SNEGSKA (reference sequence). Trimming left V 0 bases short and J 8 bases short, with 22 bases between. CDR3 sequence: CSAREPSRSLGQGYTF. The CDR3 DNA sequence: TGCAGTGCTAGAGAACCTTCCCGGTCTCTGGGGCAGGGCTACACCTTC.

This chain connects TRBV29-1 to TRBJ2-5; 8 bases map to TRBD1. Near its end, the DNA agrees better with TRBJ2-7, so the J call may be wrong. Germline V lookup: CDR1 SQVTM, CDR2 ANQGSEA. The CDR3 is 14 residues long. The CDR3 DNA reads TGCAGCGTTGGTGGTGGGCAGGGGGCTTACGAGCAGTACTTC. The encoded protein is CSVGGGQGAYEQYF.

This clonotype was seen just once. The V gene is TRBV15, the J gene TRBJ1-2; no clear D. Germline V gene sequence: CDR1 LNHNV, CDR2 YYDKDF (reference sequence). The CDR3 is 15 amino acids. V lost 0 bases, J lost 3 bases, and 11 bases lay in between. The CDR3 bases are TGTGCCACCAGCAGAGAGGGAAACAGCCACTATGGCTACACCTTC. Amino acid sequence: CATSREGNSHYGYTF. Full variable domain (rest looked up from reference TRBV15 and TRBJ1-2): DAMVIQNPRYQVTQFGKPVTLSCSQTLNHNVMYWYQQKSSQAPKLLFHYYDKDFNNEADTPDNFQSRRPNTSFCFLDIRSPGLGDTAMYLCATSREGNSHYGYTFGSGTRLTVV.

The J gene is TRBJ2-3, the V gene TRBV10-3; 11 bases agree with TRBD1. The CDR3 runs 15 residues. Losses at the gene ends were 2 bases for V and 5 bases for J; bases not matched to a gene: 3. Germline V gene lookup returns CDR1 ENHRY and CDR2 SYGVKD. Here the CDR3 reads CAISEPDRGQDTQYF. The CDR3 DNA sequence: TGTGCCATCAGTGAGCCGGACAGGGGGCAAGATACGCAGTATTTT.

V gene TRBV5-5 combines with J gene TRBJ2-1; 7 bases fit TRBD2. The junction had 7 bases not matched to a gene; V was cut back by 4 bases and J by 6 bases. This CDR3 region has 14 residues. The germline gives CDR1 SGHKS, CDR2 YYEKEE (reference sequence). The CDR3 sequence: CASSRGGQSNEQFF. The CDR3, as DNA: TGTGCCAGCAGCCGGGGAGGGCAGAGCAATGAGCAGTTCTTC. Supplemented by reference TRBV5-5 and TRBJ2-1, the full variable domain reads DAGVTQSPTHLIKTRGQQVTLRCSPISGHKSVSWYQQVLGQGPQFIFQYYEKEERGRGNFPDRFSARQFPNYSSELNVNALLLGDSALYLCASSRGGQSNEQFFGPGTRLTVL.

The CDR3 protein is CATSRGGGDTEAFF. The CDR3 nucleotides read TGTGCCACCAGCAGAGGCGGGGGGGACACTGAAGCTTTCTTT. The V gene is TRBV15, the J gene TRBJ1-1; TRBD1 is a possible D gene (5 bases). There are 14 residues in the CDR3. V lost 1 base and J lost 3, with 9 bases in between. Germline CDR1 is LNHNV and CDR2 is YYDKDF (reference sequence).

This chain links TRBV5-1 with TRBJ1-1; D is unresolved. This CDR3 comprises 15 residues. Germline values: CDR1 SGHRS, CDR2 YFSETQ. V was pared by 3 bases and J by 1 base, with 13 bases between. CDR3 loop: CASSWTPITNTEAFF. CDR3 coding DNA: TGCGCCAGCAGCTGGACCCCAATAACGAACACTGAAGCTTTCTTT.

This chain links TRBV6-4 with TRBJ2-3, with a weak D call TRBD2 (6 bases). Germline V gene sequence: CDR1 MRHNA, CDR2 SNTAGT. V was shortened by 5 bases and J by 4 bases, with 13 bases between the two germline ends. The CDR3 has 14 amino acids. The CDR3 region is CASSSGGDADTQYF. For the CDR3, the DNA is TGTGCCAGCAGTTCCGGCGGGGACGCAGATACGCAGTATTTT.

V usage is TRBV4-1 and J usage is TRBJ2-5, with TRBD2 as a possible D gene (5 bases). Germline assignment: CDR1 MGHRA and CDR2 YSYEKL. The CDR3 consists of 14 residues. Between the trimmed V and J ends, which lost 2 bases and 6 bases, there was a span of 13 bases. The CDR3 protein is CASSQLGGWQTQYF. CDR3 DNA sequence: TGCGCCAGCAGCCAATTAGGAGGATGGCAGACCCAGTACTTC.

This sequence joins TRBV7-9 and TRBJ2-4; no reliable D call. Germline CDR1 SEHNR, CDR2 FQNEAQ (reference sequence). Trimming pared 3 bases from V and 0 bases from J, leaving 9 bases between. The CDR3 spans 15 residues. This CDR3 is CASSFTCGAKNIQYF. The CDR3 DNA follows: TGTGCCAGCAGCTTCACCTGCGGAGCCAAAAACATTCAGTACTTC.

V usage is TRBV14 and J usage is TRBJ2-7; perhaps TRBD2 as D (6 bases). Per the germline V gene, CDR1 is SGHDN and CDR2 is FVKESK. V was trimmed by 1 base and J by 2 bases, leaving 9 bases between them. The CDR3 covers 14 residues. The CDR3 loop is CASSQVWGAYEQYF. CDR3 coding DNA: TGTGCCAGCAGCCAAGTTTGGGGGGCCTACGAGCAGTACTTC. The full variable domain, completed using reference TRBV14 and TRBJ2-7, is EAGVTQFPSHSVIEKGQTVTLRCDPISGHDNLYWYRRVMGKEIKFLLHFVKESKQDESGMPNNRFLAERTGGTYSTLKVQPAELEDSGVYFCASSQVWGAYEQYFGPGTRLTVT.

This clonotype came up a few times. This chain uses TRBV5-1 with TRBJ2-1; D might be TRBD2 (6 bases). Trimming stripped 3 bases from V and 0 bases from J, with 16 bases between. The CDR3 runs 17 residues. Germline V gene sequence: CDR1 SGHRS, CDR2 YFSETQ. CDR3 protein: CASSSEGLSSSYNEQFF. Written as DNA, the CDR3 is TGCGCCAGCAGCTCCGAAGGACTATCAAGCTCCTACAATGAGCAGTTCTTC. Looking up the rest from reference TRBV5-1 and TRBJ2-1 gives the full variable domain: KAGVTQTPRYLIKTRGQQVTLSCSPISGHRSVSWYQQTPGQGLQFLFEYFSETQRNKGNFPGRFSGRQFSNSRSEMNVSTLELGDSALYLCASSSEGLSSSYNEQFFGPGTRLTVL.

With respect to this clonotype: The junction does not match germline at one end; this may be a read error. This chain connects TRBV7-3 to TRBJ1-1; D is unclear. This CDR3 has 15 residues. Per the germline V gene, CDR1 is SGHTA and CDR2 is FQGTGA. CDR3 sequence (DNA): TGTGCCAGCAGCCTAACTCCGGCAGACAACACTGAAGCTTTCTTT. Its translation is CASSLTPADNTEAFF.

This clonotype was observed a few times. J is TRBJ2-4 and V is TRBV4-1, with D tentatively TRBD1 or TRBD2 (5 bases each). V shed 1 base and J shed 0 bases, with 19 bases lying between them. The CDR3 runs to 19 residues. Germline loops: CDR1 MGHRA, CDR2 YSYEKL. Written as DNA, the CDR3 is TGCGCCAGCAGCCAAGTGGGGGACGGACATCGGTTAGCCAAAAACATTCAGTACTTC. Protein: CASSQVGDGHRLAKNIQYF.

This clonotype has more than one count but fewer than ten. The V call is TRBV7-2, the J call TRBJ2-1, with TRBD1 as a possible D gene (5 bases). CDR1 SGHTA and CDR2 FQGNSA come from the germline V gene. The CDR3 has 14 amino acids. V lost 1 base, J lost 7 bases, and 11 bases lay in between. The CDR3 protein is CASSLGPKGNEQFF. In DNA form, the CDR3 reads TGTGCCAGCAGCTTAGGGCCAAAGGGGAATGAGCAGTTCTTC.

This chain connects TRBV12-3 or TRBV12-4 to TRBJ2-1; no clear D. This CDR3 is 11 amino acids long. V was pared by 4 bases and J by 9 bases, with 7 bases between. CDR3 sequence: CASSYRAEQFF. In DNA, the CDR3 is TGTGCCAGCAGTTACCGGGCTGAGCAGTTCTTC.